Sequencing of this T cell receptor beta chain was carried out in a study of cytomegalovirus exposure and HLA in healthy donors. Study overall: The 120 or so validation repertoires and the approximately 670 first-cohort repertoires shared a platform, a later analysis reported.

Points on this clone: Antigen specificity is unknown.

This table comes from immunoSEQ multiplex PCR, and its TCRdb copy is limited to in-frame clones, with some not included. The sample lists about 250,000 clones, about 90% occurring once. Trimming shortened V by 0 bases and J by 3 bases, and 6 bases separated the two germline ends. Germline V gene lookup returns CDR1 ENHRY and CDR2 SYGVKD. The CDR3 loop spans 13 amino acids. Study results and caveats: The finding came from a later analysis; first-cohort TCR clusters tended to co-occur in the roughly 120 validation repertoires. In vitro confirmation showed a few CMV-associated chains to be CMV antigen specific.

This receptor was obtained from a young man in good health and CMV-seropositive. Sequencing was carried out using PBMCs. The chain carries TRBV10-3 and TRBJ2-7, with D unclear. CDR3: CAISESVGYEQYF. The CDR3 nucleotides are TGTGCCATCAGTGAGTCGGTGGGCTACGAGCAGTACTTC.